This TCR beta chain was identified in a study of T cell repertoires in cytomegalovirus infection. TCRdb processed the reads anew with MiXCR; each CDR3 protein has one entry. In the table there are roughly 230,000 distinct CDR3 sequences, 22% of which are singletons. The clonotype comes from a human donor in good health (CMV status not recorded). Some clones in this sample may be carry-over from other donors' samples. Sequenced material: CD8+ T cells from PBMCs.

DNA of the CDR3: TGTGCCAGCACCTCGCCGGGACAGGGGGAAGAGCAGTACTTC. Translation: CASTSPGQGEEQYF. The chain links TRBV2 to TRBJ2-7; TRBD1 aligns across 11 bases. The J segment lost 7 bases and the V segment lost 7 bases, leaving 9 bases of the junction unmatched. The CDR3 sequence is 14 residues long. Germline CDR1 SNHLY, CDR2 FYNNEI.